Listed below are T cell receptor beta chains from one sample, sequenced in a study of cytomegalovirus exposure and HLA in healthy donors. TCRdb's copy holds only in-frame clones and misses some; the assay was immunoSEQ multiplex PCR. The table has 97,000 or so clones, approximately 78% seen once. The specimen was PBMCs. All receptors derive from a man aged 40-50 years in good health and CMV-seronegative. The CDR3 runs from the conserved cysteine through the conserved F or W. D genes are given only for firm matches. Size is stated for part of the rows, as once, few or many counts, or as a class when the clone is expanded.

CDR3aa: CASSPRENQPQHF; CDR3nt: TGTGCCAGCTCACCAAGAGAGAATCAGCCCCAGCATTTT; abundance: .; j_gene: TRBJ1-5; d_gene: .; v_gene: TRBV18
CDR3aa: CATSRTTGDGAEQYF; CDR3nt: TGTGCCACCAGCAGAACGACAGGGGACGGTGCCGAGCAGTACTTC; abundance: once; j_gene: TRBJ2-7; d_gene: TRBD1; v_gene: TRBV15
CDR3aa: CASSLDARKETQYF; CDR3nt: TGTGCCAGCAGCTTAGATGCGCGCAAAGAGACCCAGTACTTC; abundance: .; j_gene: TRBJ2-5; d_gene: .; v_gene: TRBV7-9
CDR3aa: CASSDSGESNTEAFF; CDR3nt: TGTGCCAGCAGTGACTCAGGGGAATCGAACACTGAAGCTTTCTTT; abundance: .; j_gene: TRBJ1-1; d_gene: .; v_gene: TRBV6-4
CDR3aa: CASSSPSRQETQYF; CDR3nt: TGCGCCAGCAGCTCACCATCCCGGCAAGAGACCCAGTACTTC; abundance: .; j_gene: TRBJ2-5; d_gene: .; v_gene: TRBV5-1
CDR3aa: CASSTRGGFRTEAFF; CDR3nt: TGTGCCAGCAGCACGAGGGGGGGGTTTCGCACTGAAGCTTTCTTT; abundance: .; j_gene: TRBJ1-1; d_gene: .; v_gene: TRBV11-2
CDR3aa: CASSIAVMDTGELFF; CDR3nt: TGCGCCAGCAGCATAGCAGTGATGGACACCGGGGAGCTGTTTTTT; abundance: few; j_gene: TRBJ2-2; d_gene: .; v_gene: TRBV5-1
CDR3aa: CASSYDRGHNEKLFF; CDR3nt: TGTGCCAGCAGCTACGACAGGGGTCATAATGAAAAACTGTTTTTT; abundance: .; j_gene: TRBJ1-4; d_gene: TRBD1; v_gene: TRBV7-9
CDR3aa: CAWSFITGEVTEAFF; CDR3nt: TGTGCCTGGAGTTTTATCACAGGGGAGGTCACTGAAGCTTTCTTT; abundance: .; j_gene: TRBJ1-1; d_gene: TRBD1; v_gene: TRBV30
CDR3aa: CASSLTGPGSPLHF; CDR3nt: TGTGCCAGCAGCCTGACAGGGCCTGGTTCACCCCTCCACTTT; abundance: .; j_gene: TRBJ1-6; d_gene: TRBD1; v_gene: TRBV5-4